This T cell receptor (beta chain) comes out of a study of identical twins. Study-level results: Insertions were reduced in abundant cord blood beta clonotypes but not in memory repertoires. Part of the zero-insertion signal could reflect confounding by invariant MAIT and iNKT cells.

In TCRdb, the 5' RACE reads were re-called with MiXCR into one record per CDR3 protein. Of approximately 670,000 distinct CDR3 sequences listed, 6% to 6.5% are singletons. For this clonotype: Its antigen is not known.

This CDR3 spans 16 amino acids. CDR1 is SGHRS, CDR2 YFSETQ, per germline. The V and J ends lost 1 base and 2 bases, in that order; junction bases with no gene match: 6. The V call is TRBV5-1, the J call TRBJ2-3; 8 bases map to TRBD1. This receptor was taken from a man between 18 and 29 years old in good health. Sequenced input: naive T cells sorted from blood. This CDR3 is CASSLTRGLLTDTQYF. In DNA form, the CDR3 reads TGCGCCAGCAGCTTGACCAGGGGGCTCCTCACAGATACGCAGTATTTT.